This record looks at one TCR beta chain sequence and its context. A few counts support this clone. It lacks a known antigen. Base qualities are not at hand, and no much larger clone is one base apart. The CDR3 regions of human TCRbeta chains were analyzed by immunosequencing. On the authors' methods: TCRs in the repertoires were matched against a reference library of SARS-CoV-2-specific TCRs that had been generated with the MIRA antigen-specificity platform. Breadth meant the fraction of unique TCRs that were SARS-CoV-2-associated, whereas depth meant the fraction of total T cells that were SARS-CoV-2-associated. Using the MIRA data, each spike-specific TCR was assigned both to the spike region to which the TCR was reactive and to a CD4 or CD8 class. Log10-transformed breadth and depth values were compared by one-way ANOVA with Sidak's multiple comparisons tests. TCRdb stores this immuneACCESS table with in-frame sequences only. Part of the clones is absent; in the studies checked, under half of the shortfall reflects unresolved V genes, and no reason is known for the rest. From that table come the V and J calls and clone size; the DNA was used to work out D and trimming. This sample has approximately 190,000 clones in its table, and approximately 90% of those were observed once. The ten top clones hold roughly 0.98% of the sample.

The data originate from a study of T cell responses to AZD1222 COVID-19 vaccine (dated by TCRdb to about 2021). Regarding the study in general: AZD1222 recipients whose second dose came at about 4 weeks and those whose second dose came at about 12 weeks were combined into one group, since spike-specific TCR depth and breadth did not differ between the two schedules. TCR sequencing was performed for fewer than 250 trial participants, of whom about 200 were given two doses of AZD1222 and some 26 were given two doses of MenACWY control vaccine. Trial participants were enrolled by age into subgroups of 18-55, 56-69 and 70-plus years, and approximately 150, 30 and 60 TCR-sequenced participants, respectively, were included in these subgroups. The investigation overall reported the following: The 56-69-year group was small, and its depth increase did not reach significance, likely because of low power. No day 14 peak-response samples were available, so repertoires were characterized only after the peak T cell response. Participants were mostly white British and included more females than males, and it was suggested by the authors that clonal diversity may have been underestimated. Conclusions about previously exposed vaccinees were limited because only a handful of AZD1222 recipients were SARS-CoV-2 seropositive at baseline. Vaccine-associated CD4 TCRs spanned the whole spike protein, with dominant responses in regions 160-218 and 743-854. Spike-specific TCR breadth and depth rose significantly after two AZD1222 doses compared with day 0 and with MenACWY recipients. Reportedly, close to half of the unique spike-specific TCRs recognized epitopes lying outside the regions that are mutated in the B.1.351 and B.1.1.7 variants.

CDR1 and CDR2 are drawn from the germline V gene: SGHRS, YFSETQ. Taken from cysteine to phenylalanine, the CDR3 has 14 residues. Kept here is only the CDR3 DNA, which spans 42 bases and is read in frame from base 1. The junction shows trimming of 5 bases on V and 7 bases on J, and the gene matches do not reach 8 bases of it. The sample's time point label, decoded: baseline before first vaccination. Vaccinee samples came from UK trials COV001 and COV002, including a single-blind randomized controlled phase 2/3 trial of AZD1222 (ChAdOx1 nCoV-19) in healthy adults. For TCRbeta chain sequencing, PBMC samples from trial participants were taken at day 0 and at day 28 after the second dose.

The sample here was peripheral blood, taken on day 0 of AZD1222 vaccination. The clonotype originates from an adult in good health. Recombination connected TRBV5-1 to TRBJ2-1; a stretch of 8 junction bases matches TRBD1. Here the CDR3 is given as CASSSQGAGNEQFF. The sequenced DNA is TGCGCCAGCAGTTCCCAGGGGGCAGGAAATGAGCAGTTCTTC.